This TCR beta chain was captured in a study of identical twins. Study-wide points: Memory repertoires showed no such pattern, whereas abundant cord blood beta clonotypes carried fewer insertions.

TCRdb processed the 5' RACE reads anew with MiXCR; each CDR3 protein has one entry. The table has about 220,000 distinct CDR3 sequences, about 7.5% seen once; the top ten hold about 1.9%. This clonotype was observed many times. Antigen specificity is unknown. This sample also appeared in a second study, on yellow fever vaccine responses in identical twins. That publication notes: Convergence reportedly seemed to mark part of the twins' vaccine T cell response, with personalization marking the rest.

The sequenced sample was memory (CD45RO+) T cells sorted from blood. This TCR was recovered from a woman in her late teens or twenties in good health.

CDR3 region: CASSQGASTEAFF. For the CDR3, the DNA is TGCGCCAGCAGCCAGGGGGCGAGTACTGAAGCTTTCTTT. The rearrangement links TRBV4-3 to TRBJ1-1, with TRBD1 as a possible D gene (6 bases). Germline V gene lookup returns CDR1 LGHNA and CDR2 YSLEER. The CDR3 loop spans 13 amino acids. Trimming left V 3 bases short and J 5 bases short, with 10 bases between.